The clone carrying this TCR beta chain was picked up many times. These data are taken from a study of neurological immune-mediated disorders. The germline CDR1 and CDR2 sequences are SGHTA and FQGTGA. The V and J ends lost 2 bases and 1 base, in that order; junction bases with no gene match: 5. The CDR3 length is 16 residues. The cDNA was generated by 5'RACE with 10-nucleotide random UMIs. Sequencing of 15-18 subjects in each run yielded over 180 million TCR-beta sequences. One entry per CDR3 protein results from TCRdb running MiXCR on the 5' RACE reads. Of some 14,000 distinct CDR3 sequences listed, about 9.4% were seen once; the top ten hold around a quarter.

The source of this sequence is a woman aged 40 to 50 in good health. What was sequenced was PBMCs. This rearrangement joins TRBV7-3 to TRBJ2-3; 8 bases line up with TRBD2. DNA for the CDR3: TGTGCCAGCAGCTTAGAGGCGGGGGGACGCACAGATACGCAGTATTTT. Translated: CASSLEAGGRTDTQYF. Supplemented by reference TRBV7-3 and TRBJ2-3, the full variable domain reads GAGVSQTPSNKVTEKGKYVELRCDPISGHTALYWYRQSLGQGPEFLIYFQGTGAADDSGLPNDRFFAVRPEGSVSTLKIQRTERGDSAVYLCASSLEAGGRTDTQYFGPGTRLTVL.